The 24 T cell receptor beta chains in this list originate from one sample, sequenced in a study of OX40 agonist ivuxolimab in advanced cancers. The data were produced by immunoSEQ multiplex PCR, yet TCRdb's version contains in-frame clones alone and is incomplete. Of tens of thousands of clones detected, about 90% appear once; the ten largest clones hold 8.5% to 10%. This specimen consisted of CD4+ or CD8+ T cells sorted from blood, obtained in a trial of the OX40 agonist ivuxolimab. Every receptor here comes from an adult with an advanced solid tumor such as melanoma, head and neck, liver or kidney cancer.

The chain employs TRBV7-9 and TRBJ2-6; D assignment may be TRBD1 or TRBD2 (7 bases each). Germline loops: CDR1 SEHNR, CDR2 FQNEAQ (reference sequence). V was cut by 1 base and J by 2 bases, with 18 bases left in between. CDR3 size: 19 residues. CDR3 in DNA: TGTGCCAGCAGCTTAGGCCTTCAGGGGGGAGGGGCTGGGGCCAACGTCCTGACTTTC. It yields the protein CASSLGLQGGGAGANVLTF.

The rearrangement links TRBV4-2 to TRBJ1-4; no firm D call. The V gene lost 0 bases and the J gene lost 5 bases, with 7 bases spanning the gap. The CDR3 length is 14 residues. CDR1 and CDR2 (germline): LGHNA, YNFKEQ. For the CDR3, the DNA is TGTGCCAGCAGCCAAGACTCGGGGAATGAAAAACTGTTTTTT. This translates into CASSQDSGNEKLFF.

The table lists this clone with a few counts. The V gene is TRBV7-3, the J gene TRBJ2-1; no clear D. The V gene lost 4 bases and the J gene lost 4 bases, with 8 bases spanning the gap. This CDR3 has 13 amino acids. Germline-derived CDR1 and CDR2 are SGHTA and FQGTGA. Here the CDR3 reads CASSSDNYNEQFF. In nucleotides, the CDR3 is TGTGCCAGCAGCTCTGACAATTACAATGAGCAGTTCTTC.

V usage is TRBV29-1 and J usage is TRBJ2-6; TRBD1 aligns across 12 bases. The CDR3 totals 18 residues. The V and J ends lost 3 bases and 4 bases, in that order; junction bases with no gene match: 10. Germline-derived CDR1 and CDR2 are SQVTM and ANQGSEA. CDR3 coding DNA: TGCAGCGTTGAGCTGCTAGGGACAGGGGGCGCGGGGGCCAACGTCCTGACTTTC. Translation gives CSVELLGTGGAGANVLTF.

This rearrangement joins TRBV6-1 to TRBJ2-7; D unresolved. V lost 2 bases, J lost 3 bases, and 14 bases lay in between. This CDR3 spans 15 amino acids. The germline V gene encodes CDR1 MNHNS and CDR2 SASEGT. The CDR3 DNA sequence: TGTGCCAGCAGTGAACCTGGGCAGGCCAACTACGAGCAGTACTTC. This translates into CASSEPGQANYEQYF.

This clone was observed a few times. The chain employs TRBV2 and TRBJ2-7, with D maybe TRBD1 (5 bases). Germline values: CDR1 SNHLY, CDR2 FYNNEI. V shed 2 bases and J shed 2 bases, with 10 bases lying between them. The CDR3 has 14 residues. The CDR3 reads CASSEQGETYEQYF. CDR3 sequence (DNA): TGTGCCAGCAGTGAACAGGGTGAGACCTACGAGCAGTACTTC.

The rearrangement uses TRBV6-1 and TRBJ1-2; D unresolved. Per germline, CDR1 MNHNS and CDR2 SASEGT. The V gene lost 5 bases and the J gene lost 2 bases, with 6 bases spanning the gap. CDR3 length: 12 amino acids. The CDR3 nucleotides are TGTGCCAGCAGTCAGGAGAACTATGGCTACACCTTC. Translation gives CASSQENYGYTF.

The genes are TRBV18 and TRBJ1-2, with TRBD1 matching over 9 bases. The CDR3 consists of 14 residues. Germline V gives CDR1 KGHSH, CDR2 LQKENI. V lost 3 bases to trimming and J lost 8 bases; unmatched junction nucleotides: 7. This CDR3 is CASSPEGQGSGYTF. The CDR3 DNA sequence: TGTGCCAGCTCACCGGAGGGACAGGGTAGCGGCTACACCTTC.

The CDR3: CASSQPRGREAFF. Here the CDR3 DNA reads TGTGCCAGCAGCCAGCCCAGGGGGCGTGAAGCTTTCTTT. The genes are TRBV2 and TRBJ1-1; TRBD1 agrees at 8 bases. CDR3 length: 13 amino acids. Germline V gives CDR1 SNHLY, CDR2 FYNNEI. J was trimmed by 7 bases and V by 6 bases; bases with no gene match: 7.

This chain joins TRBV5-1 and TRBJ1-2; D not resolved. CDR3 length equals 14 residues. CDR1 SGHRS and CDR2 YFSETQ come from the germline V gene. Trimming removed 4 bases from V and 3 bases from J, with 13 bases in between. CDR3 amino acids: CASSPPVGDYGYTF. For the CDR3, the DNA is TGCGCCAGCAGCCCTCCCGTCGGGGACTATGGCTACACCTTC.

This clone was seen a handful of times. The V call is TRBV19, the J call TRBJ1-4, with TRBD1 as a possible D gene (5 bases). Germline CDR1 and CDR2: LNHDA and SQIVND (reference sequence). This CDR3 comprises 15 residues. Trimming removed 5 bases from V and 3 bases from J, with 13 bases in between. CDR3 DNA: TGTGCCAGTAGTGCCCGGGGCAGGGCTAATGAAAAACTGTTTTTT. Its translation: CASSARGRANEKLFF. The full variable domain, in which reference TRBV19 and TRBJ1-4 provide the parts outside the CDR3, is DGGITQSPKYLFRKEGQNVTLSCEQNLNHDAMYWYRQDPGQGLRLIYYSQIVNDFQKGDIAEGYSVSREKKESFPLTVTSAQKNPTAFYLCASSARGRANEKLFFGSGTQLSVL.

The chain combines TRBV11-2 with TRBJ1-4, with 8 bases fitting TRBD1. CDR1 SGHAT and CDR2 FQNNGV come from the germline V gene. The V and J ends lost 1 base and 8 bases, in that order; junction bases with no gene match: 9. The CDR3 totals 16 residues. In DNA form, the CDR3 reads TGTGCCAGCAGCTTAGGGTTTACAGGGGGGGCCGAAAAACTGTTTTTT. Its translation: CASSLGFTGGAEKLFF. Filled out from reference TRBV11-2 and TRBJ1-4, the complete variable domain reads EAGVAQSPRYKIIEKRQSVAFWCNPISGHATLYWYQQILGQGPKLLIQFQNNGVVDDSQLPKDRFSAERLKGVDSTLKIQPAKLEDSAVYLCASSLGFTGGAEKLFFGSGTQLSVL.

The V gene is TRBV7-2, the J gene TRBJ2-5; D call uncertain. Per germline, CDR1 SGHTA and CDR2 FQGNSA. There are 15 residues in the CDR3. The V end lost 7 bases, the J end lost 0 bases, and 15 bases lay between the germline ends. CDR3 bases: TGTGCCAGCACCCGCCTAGGATCGTACCAAGAGACCCAGTACTTC. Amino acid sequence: CASTRLGSYQETQYF.

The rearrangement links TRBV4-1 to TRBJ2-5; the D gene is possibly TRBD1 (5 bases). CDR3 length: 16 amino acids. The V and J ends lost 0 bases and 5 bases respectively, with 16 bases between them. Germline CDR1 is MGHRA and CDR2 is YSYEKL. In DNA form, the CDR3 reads TGCGCCAGCAGCCAAGAGGCGTCAGGGCTGGACGAGACCCAGTACTTC. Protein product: CASSQEASGLDETQYF.

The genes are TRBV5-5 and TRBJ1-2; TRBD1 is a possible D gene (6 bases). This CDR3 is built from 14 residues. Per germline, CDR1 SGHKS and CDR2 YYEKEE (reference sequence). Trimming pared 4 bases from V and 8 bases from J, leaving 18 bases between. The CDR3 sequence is CASSPQGQGRGYTF. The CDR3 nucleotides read TGTGCCAGCAGCCCCCAGGGGCAGGGACGCGGCTACACCTTC.

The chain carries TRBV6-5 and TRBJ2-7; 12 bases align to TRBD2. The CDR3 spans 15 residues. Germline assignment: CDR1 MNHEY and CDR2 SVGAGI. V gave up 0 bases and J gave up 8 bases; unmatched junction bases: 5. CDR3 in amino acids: CASSYSELAGGKQYF. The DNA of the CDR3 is TGTGCCAGCAGTTACTCGGAACTAGCGGGAGGAAAGCAGTACTTC.

CDR3 sequence (DNA): TGTGCCATCAGGTCCGGGACAGCGAACACTGAAGCTTTCTTT. This sequence encodes CAIRSGTANTEAFF. The rearrangement uses TRBV10-3 and TRBJ1-1; TRBD1 matches at 7 bases. The CDR3 sequence is 14 residues long. The junction had 5 bases not matched to a gene; V was cut back by 6 bases and J by 1 base. CDR1 is ENHRY, CDR2 SYGVKD, per germline.

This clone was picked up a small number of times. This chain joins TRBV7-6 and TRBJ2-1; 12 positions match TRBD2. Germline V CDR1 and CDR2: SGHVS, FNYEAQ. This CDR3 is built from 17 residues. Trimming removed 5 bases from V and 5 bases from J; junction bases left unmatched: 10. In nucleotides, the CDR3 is TGTGCCAGCAGCCCCGGGACTAGCGGGTTCGCCAACAATGAGCAGTTCTTC. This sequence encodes CASSPGTSGFANNEQFF.

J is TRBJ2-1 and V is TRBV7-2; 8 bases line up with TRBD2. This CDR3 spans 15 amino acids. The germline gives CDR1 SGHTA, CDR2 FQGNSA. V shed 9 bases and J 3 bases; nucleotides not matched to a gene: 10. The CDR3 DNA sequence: TGTGCCAGTAAGCGGGGGACTACAGACTACAATGAGCAGTTCTTC. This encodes CASKRGTTDYNEQFF.

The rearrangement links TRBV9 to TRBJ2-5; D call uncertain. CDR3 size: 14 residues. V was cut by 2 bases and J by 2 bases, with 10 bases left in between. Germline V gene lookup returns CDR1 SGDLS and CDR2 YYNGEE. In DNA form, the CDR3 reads TGTGCCAGCAGCGTCCGGACGGGTCAAGAGACCCAGTACTTC. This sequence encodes CASSVRTGQETQYF.

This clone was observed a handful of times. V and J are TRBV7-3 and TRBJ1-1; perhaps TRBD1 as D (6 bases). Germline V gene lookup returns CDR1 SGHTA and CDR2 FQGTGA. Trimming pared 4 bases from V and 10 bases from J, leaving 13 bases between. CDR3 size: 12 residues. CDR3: CASSSHRGLAFF. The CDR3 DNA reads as TGTGCCAGCAGCTCCCATAGGGGGTTAGCTTTCTTT.

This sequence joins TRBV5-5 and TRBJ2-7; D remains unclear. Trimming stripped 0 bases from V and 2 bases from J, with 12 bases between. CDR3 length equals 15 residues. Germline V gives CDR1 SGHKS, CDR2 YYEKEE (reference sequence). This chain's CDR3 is CASSLVARPTYEQYF. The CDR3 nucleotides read TGTGCCAGCAGCTTGGTTGCCAGGCCTACCTACGAGCAGTACTTC. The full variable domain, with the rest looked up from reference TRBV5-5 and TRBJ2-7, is DAGVTQSPTHLIKTRGQQVTLRCSPISGHKSVSWYQQVLGQGPQFIFQYYEKEERGRGNFPDRFSARQFPNYSSELNVNALLLGDSALYLCASSLVARPTYEQYFGPGTRLTVT.

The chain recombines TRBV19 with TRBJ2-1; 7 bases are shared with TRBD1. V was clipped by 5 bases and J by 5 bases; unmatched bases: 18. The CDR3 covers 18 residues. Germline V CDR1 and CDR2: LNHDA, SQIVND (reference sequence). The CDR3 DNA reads TGTGCCAGTAGTCCAAACCGGGACAGAAAAAACCCAAACAATGAGCAGTTCTTC. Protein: CASSPNRDRKNPNNEQFF.

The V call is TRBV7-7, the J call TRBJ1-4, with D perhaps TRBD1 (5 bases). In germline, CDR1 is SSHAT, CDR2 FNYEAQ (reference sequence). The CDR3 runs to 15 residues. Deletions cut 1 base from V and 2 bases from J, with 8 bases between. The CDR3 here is CASSLGGGTNEKLFF. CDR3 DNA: TGTGCCAGCAGCTTAGGTGGGGGGACTAATGAAAAACTGTTTTTT.